The clone carrying this TCR beta chain was picked up many times. The antigen remains undetermined. The record originates from a study of CD8+CD57+ T cells in acquired aplastic anemia. Study outcomes and limitations: Researchers reported that CD8+ Simpson's diversity was not significantly different in patients versus controls.

Germline-derived CDR1 and CDR2 are LNHNV and YYDKDF (reference sequence). Deletions cut 5 bases from V and 0 bases from J, with 17 bases between. This CDR3 comprises 17 residues. Selection for sequencing was limited to patients who had shown CD8+CD57+ cell expansion by flow cytometry. Profiles of TCR beta VDJ and CDR3 were generated from a genomic DNA template. TCRdb analysed the reads with MiXCR anew, one entry per CDR3 protein. This sample yields about 160,000 distinct CDR3 sequences, of which roughly half are seen a single time; roughly 2.9% belongs to the top ten. This receptor was taken from a human donor with aplastic anemia. Sequenced sample: sorted CD4+, CD8+, or CD8+CD57+ T cells (not recorded which) from PBMCs. This chain joins TRBV15 and TRBJ2-1; D may match TRBD1 or TRBD2 (6 bases each). Written as DNA, the CDR3 is TGTGCCACCAGCCTACGGGGAAGGGGGGCCTCCTACAATGAGCAGTTCTTC. Its protein product is CATSLRGRGASYNEQFF.